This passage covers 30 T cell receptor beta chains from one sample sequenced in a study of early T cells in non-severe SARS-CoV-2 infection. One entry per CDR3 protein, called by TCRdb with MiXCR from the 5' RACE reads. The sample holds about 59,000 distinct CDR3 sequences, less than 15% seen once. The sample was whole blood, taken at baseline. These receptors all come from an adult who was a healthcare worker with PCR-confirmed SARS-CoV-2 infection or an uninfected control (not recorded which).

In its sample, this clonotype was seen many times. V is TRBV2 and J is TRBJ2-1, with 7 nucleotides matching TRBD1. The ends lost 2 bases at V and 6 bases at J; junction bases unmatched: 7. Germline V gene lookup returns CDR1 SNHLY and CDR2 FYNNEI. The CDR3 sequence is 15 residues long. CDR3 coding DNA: TGTGCCAGCAGTGAAAATTCTGCAGGGGGCAATGAGCAGTTCTTC. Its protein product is CASSENSAGGNEQFF.

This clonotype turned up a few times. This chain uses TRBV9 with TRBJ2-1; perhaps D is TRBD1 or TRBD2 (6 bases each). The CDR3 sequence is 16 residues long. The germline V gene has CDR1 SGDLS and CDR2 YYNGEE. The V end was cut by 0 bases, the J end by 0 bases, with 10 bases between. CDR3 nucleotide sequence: TGTGCCAGCAGCGTAGGAGGGGGGCCCTCCTACAATGAGCAGTTCTTC. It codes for CASSVGGGPSYNEQFF. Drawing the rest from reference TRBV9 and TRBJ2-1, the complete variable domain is DSGVTQTPKHLITATGQRVTLRCSPRSGDLSVYWYQQSLDQGLQFLIQYYNGEERAKGNILERFSAQQFPDLHSELNLSSLELGDSALYFCASSVGGGPSYNEQFFGPGTRLTVL.

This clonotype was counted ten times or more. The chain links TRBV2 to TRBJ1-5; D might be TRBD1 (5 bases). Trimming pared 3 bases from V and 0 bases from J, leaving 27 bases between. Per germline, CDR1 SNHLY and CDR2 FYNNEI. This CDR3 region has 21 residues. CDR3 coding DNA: TGTGCCAGCAGTGAGGGTGACCCCAGGGTTGGCCCACCGTATAGCAATCAGCCCCAGCATTTT. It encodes CASSEGDPRVGPPYSNQPQHF.

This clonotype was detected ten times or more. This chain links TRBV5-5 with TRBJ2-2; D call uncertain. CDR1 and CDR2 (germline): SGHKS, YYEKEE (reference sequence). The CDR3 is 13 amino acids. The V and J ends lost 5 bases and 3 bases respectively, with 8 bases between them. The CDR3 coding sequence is TGTGCCAGCAGACACCTGGACACCGGGGAGCTGTTTTTT. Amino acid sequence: CASRHLDTGELFF.

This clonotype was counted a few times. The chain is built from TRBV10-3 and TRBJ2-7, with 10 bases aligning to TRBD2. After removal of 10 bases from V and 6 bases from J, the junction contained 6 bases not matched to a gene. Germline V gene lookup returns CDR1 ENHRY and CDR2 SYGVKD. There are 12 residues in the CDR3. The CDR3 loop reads CATSGSQGEQYF. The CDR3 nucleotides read TGTGCCACTAGCGGGAGCCAGGGCGAGCAGTACTTC.

CDR3 sequence: CASSSNTEAFF. The DNA for the CDR3 is TGTGCCAGCAGCTCCAACACTGAAGCTTTCTTT. V usage is TRBV6-6 and J usage is TRBJ1-1; no firm D call. Trimming pared 6 bases from V and 2 bases from J, leaving 4 bases between. CDR1 is MNHNY and CDR2 is SVGAGI in the germline V gene (reference sequence). There are 11 residues in the CDR3.

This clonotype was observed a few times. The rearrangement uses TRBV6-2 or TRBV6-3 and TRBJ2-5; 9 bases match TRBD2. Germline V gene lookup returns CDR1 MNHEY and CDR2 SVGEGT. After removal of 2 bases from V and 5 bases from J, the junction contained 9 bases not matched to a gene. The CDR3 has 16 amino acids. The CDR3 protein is CASSYRASGDHETQYF. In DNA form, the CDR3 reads TGTGCCAGCAGTTACCGGGCTAGCGGGGATCATGAGACCCAGTACTTC.

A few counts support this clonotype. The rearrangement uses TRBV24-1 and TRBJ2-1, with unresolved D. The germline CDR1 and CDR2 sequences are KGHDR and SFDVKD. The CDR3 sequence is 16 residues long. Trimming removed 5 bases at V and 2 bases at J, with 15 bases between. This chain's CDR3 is CATSAHWLGTYNEQFF. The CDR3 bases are TGTGCCACCAGTGCCCATTGGCTAGGTACCTACAATGAGCAGTTCTTC.

The CDR3 region is CASSLSSGTSSYEQYF. DNA of the CDR3: TGCGCCAGCAGCTTGAGTTCTGGGACAAGCTCCTACGAGCAGTACTTC. V usage is TRBV5-1 and J usage is TRBJ2-7, with D perhaps matching TRBD1 (6 bases). V lost 1 base to trimming and J lost 0 bases, with 14 bases between them. The germline V gene encodes CDR1 SGHRS and CDR2 YFSETQ. This CDR3 is 16 amino acids long.

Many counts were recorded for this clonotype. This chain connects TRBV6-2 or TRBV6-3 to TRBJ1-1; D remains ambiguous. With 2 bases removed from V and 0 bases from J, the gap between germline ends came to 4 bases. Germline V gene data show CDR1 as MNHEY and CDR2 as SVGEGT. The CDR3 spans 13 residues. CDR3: CASSYGMNTEAFF. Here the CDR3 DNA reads TGTGCCAGCAGTTACGGAATGAACACTGAAGCTTTCTTT.

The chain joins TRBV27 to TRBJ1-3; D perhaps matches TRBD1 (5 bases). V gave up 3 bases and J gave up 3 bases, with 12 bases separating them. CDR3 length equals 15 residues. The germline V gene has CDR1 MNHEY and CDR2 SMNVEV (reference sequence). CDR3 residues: CASSLFGGNGNTIYF. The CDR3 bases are TGTGCCAGCAGTTTGTTCGGGGGAAATGGAAACACCATATATTTT.

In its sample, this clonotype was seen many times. The CDR3 spells CASSPPQGGANEQYF. CDR3 bases: TGTGCCAGCAGCCCCCCCCAAGGGGGGGCAAACGAGCAGTACTTC. This chain joins TRBV14 and TRBJ2-7; D may be TRBD2 (7 bases). V lost 4 bases and J lost 5, with 18 bases in between. CDR1 is SGHDN, CDR2 FVKESK, per germline. This CDR3 contains 15 residues.

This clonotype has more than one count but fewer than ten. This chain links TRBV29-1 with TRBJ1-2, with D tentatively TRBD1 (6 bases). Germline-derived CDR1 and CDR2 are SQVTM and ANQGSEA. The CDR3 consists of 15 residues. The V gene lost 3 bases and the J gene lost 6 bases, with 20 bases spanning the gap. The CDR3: CSVEGGGTGRNGYTF. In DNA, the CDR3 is TGCAGCGTTGAGGGAGGTGGAACAGGGAGGAATGGCTACACCTTC.

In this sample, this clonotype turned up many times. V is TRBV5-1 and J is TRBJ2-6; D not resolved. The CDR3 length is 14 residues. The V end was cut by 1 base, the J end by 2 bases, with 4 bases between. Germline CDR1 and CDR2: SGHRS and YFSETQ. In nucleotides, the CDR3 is TGCGCCAGCAGCTTGCGGCCTGGGGCCAACGTCCTGACTTTC. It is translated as CASSLRPGANVLTF.

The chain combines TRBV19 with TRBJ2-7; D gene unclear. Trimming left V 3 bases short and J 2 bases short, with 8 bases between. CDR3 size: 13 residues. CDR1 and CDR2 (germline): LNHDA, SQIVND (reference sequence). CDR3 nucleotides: TGTGCCAGTAGTATGGCAGAGCCCTACGAGCAGTACTTC. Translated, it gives CASSMAEPYEQYF.

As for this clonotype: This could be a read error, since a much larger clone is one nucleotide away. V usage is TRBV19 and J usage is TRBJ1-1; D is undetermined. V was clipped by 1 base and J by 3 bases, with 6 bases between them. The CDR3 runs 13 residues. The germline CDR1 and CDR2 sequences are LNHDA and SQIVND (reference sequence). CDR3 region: CASSIGGYTEAFF. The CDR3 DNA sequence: TGTGCCAGTAGTATAGGCGGGTACACTGAAGCTTTCTTT.

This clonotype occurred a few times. For the CDR3, the DNA is TGTGCCAGCAGCCAAGAGGAACTGACGAGCGGGAGCGCCAACAATGAGCAGTTCTTC. It is translated as CASSQEELTSGSANNEQFF. The rearrangement uses TRBV3-1 and TRBJ2-1, with 8 bases aligning to TRBD2. This CDR3 is built from 19 residues. V was clipped by 0 bases and J by 5 bases; unmatched bases: 15. Germline V gives CDR1 LGHDT, CDR2 YNNKEL (reference sequence).

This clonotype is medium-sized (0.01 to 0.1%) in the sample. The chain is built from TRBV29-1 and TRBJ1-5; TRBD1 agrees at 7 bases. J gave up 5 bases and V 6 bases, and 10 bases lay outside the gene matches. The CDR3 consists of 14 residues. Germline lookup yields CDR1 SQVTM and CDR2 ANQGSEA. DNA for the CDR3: TGCAGCGTATTTAGACAGGGTCATCATCAGCCCCAGCATTTT. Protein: CSVFRQGHHQPQHF. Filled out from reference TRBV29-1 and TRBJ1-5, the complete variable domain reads SAVISQKPSRDICQRGTSLTIQCQVDSQVTMMFWYRQQPGQSLTLIATANQGSEATYESGFVIDKFPISRPNLTFSTLTVSNMSPEDSSIYLCSVFRQGHHQPQHFGDGTRLSIL.

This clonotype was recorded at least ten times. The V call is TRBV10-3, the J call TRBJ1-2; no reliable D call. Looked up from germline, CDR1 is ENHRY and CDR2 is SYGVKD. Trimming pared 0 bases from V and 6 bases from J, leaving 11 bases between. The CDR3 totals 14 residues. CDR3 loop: CAISESLGGDGYTF. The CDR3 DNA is TGTGCCATCAGTGAGTCGCTTGGTGGCGATGGCTACACCTTC.

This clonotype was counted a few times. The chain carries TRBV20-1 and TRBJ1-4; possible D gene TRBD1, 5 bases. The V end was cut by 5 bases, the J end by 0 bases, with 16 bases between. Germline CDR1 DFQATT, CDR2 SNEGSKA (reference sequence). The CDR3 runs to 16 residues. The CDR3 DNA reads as TGCAGTGCTGTAAGAGAGGGGTTGACAACTAATGAAAAACTGTTTTTT. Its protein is CSAVREGLTTNEKLFF.

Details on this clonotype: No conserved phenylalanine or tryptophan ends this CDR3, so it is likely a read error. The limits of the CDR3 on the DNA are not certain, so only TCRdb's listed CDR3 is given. The CDR3 reads CASSSRPGLLTYL. The chain links TRBV7-2 to TRBJ2-7; the DNA was not compared with TRBD2, the D call given in the table. Germline CDR1 SGHTA, CDR2 FQGNSA. The CDR3 is 13 amino acids in total, end residues counted.

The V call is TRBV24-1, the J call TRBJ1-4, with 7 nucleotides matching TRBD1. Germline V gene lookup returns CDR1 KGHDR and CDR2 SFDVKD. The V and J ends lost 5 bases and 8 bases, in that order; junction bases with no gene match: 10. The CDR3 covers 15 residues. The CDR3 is CATSAPDREGEKLFF. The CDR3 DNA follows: TGTGCCACCAGTGCCCCCGACAGGGAGGGCGAAAAACTGTTTTTT.

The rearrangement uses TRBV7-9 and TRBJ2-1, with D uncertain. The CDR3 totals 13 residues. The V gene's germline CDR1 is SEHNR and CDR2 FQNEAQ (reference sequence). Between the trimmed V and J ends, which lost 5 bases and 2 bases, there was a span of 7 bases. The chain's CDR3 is CASSLVPYNEQFF. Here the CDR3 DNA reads TGTGCCAGCAGCCTAGTGCCCTACAATGAGCAGTTCTTC.

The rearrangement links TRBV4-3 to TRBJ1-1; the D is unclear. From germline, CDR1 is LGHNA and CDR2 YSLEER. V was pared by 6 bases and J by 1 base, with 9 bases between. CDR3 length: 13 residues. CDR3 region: CASSLFRNTEAFF. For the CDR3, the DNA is TGCGCCAGCAGTCTATTCAGGAACACTGAAGCTTTCTTT.

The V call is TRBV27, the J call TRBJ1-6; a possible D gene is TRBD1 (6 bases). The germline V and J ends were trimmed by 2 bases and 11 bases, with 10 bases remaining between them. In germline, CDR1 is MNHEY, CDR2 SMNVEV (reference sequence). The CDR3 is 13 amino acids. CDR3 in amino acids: CASSLGQGPPLHF. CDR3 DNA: TGTGCCAGCAGTTTAGGTCAGGGGCCACCCCTCCACTTT.

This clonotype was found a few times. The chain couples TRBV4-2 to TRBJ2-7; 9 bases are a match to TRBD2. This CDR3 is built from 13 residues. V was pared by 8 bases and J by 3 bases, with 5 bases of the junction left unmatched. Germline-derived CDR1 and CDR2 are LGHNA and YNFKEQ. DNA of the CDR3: TGTGCCAGCGGGGGACTAGCCCTCTACGAGCAGTACTTC. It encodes CASGGLALYEQYF.

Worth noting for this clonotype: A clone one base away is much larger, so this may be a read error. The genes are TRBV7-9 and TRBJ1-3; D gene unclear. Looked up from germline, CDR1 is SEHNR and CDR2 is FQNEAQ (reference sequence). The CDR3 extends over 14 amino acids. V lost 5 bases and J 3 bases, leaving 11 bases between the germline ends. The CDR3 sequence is CASSPQSYGNTIYF. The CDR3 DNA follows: TGTGCCAGCAGCCCACAGAGCTATGGAAACACCATATATTTT.

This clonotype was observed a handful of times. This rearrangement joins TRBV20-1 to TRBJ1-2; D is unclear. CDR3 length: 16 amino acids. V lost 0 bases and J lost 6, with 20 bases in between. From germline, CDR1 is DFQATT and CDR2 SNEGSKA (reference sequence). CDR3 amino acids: CSARDPSPSHPNGYTF. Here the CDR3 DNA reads TGCAGTGCTAGAGATCCTTCCCCTTCCCACCCTAATGGCTACACCTTC.

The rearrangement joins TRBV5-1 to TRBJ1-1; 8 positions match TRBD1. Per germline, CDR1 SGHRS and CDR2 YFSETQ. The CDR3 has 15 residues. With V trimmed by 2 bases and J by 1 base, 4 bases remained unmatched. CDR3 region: CASSLRTGKNTEAFF. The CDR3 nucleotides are TGCGCCAGCAGCTTACGGACAGGGAAGAACACTGAAGCTTTCTTT.

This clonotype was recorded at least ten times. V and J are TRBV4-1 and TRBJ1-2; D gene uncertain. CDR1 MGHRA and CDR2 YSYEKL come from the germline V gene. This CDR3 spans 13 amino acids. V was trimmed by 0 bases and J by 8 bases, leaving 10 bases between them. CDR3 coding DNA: TGCGCCAGCAGCCAAGACTTCACCGGAGGCTACACCTTC. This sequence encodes CASSQDFTGGYTF.